The T cell receptor (beta chain) under discussion was sequenced for a study of response to subunit inactivated influenza vaccine (dated by TCRdb to 2017 to 2018). Turning to the overall study: Deep quantitative T cell receptor repertoire profiling was used in the study to track responses to a trivalent subunit inactivated influenza vaccine. What the study reported, not specific to this receptor: It was suggested by the authors that each seasonal influenza vaccination may recruit only a limited number of new T cells.

As for this clonotype: Its binding antigen is unknown. Base qualities are not provided; no much larger clone lies one nucleotide away.

The protocol used for the library was RT-PCR. The listed sequencing device is Illumina HiSeq 2500. The raw public data were reprocessed by TCRdb itself: fastp quality trimming at Q25, MiXCR clonotype calling, in-frame beta chains only. Identical CDR3 protein sequences are pooled into one entry, listed with their most common genes and DNA. The sample records hundreds of thousands of distinct CDR3 sequences, roughly 8.2% of which are singletons. The ten biggest clones cover 10% to 15% of the sample. Trimming takes 2 bases from V and 2 bases from J, and the germline ends sit 13 bases apart. CDR3 length: 16 amino acids, cysteine to phenylalanine. The only DNA kept is the CDR3, 48 bases in frame from the first base. Looking up the germline V gene (reference sequence) yields CDR1 LNHDA and CDR2 SQIVND.

The source was PBMCs from blood, collected about 24 months after vaccination. The clonotype was recovered from a man in his fifties or sixties who received an inactivated influenza vaccine. Donor details come from another sample of the same person, matched by shared clones. The rearrangement combines TRBV19 with TRBJ2-1; matching of 5 bases hints at TRBD2 as the D gene. In nucleotides, the sequence is TGTGCCAGTAGTATATTGGTCGGCGGGCCCTACAATGAGCAGTTCTTC. Translation gives CASSILVGGPYNEQFF.